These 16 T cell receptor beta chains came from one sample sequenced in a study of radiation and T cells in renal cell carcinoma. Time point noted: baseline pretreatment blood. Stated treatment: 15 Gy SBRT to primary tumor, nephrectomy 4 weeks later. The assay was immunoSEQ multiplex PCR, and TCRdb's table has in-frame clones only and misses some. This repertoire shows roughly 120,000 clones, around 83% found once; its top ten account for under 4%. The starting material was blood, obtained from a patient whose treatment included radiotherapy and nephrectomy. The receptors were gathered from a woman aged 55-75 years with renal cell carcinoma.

CDR3 bases: TGTGCCAGCAGCTTCACAGGGTCAGATACGCAGTATTTT. Its protein product is CASSFTGSDTQYF. The chain uses TRBV7-9 and TRBJ2-3; D perhaps matches TRBD1 (6 bases). The CDR3 consists of 13 residues. Germline loops: CDR1 SEHNR, CDR2 FQNEAQ (reference sequence). V was shortened by 3 bases and J by 4 bases, with 8 bases between the two germline ends.

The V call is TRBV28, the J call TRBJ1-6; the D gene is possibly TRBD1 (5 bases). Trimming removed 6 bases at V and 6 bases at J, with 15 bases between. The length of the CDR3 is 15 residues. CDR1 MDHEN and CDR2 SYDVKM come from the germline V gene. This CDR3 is CASSPRAGSNSPLHF. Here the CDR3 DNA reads TGTGCCAGCAGCCCTAGGGCAGGGAGTAATTCACCCCTCCACTTT.

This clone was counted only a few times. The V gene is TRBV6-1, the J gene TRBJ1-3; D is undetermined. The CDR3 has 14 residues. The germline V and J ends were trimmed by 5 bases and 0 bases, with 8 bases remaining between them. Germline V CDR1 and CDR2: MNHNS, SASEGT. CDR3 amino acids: CASSRTRSGNTIYF. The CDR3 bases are TGTGCCAGCAGTCGGACCCGCTCTGGAAACACCATATATTTT.

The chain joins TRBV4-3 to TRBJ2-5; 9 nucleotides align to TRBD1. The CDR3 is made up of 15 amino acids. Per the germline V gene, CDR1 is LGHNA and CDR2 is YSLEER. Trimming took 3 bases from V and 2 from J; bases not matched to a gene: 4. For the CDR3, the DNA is TGCGCCAGCAGCCAGGACAGGGGCTTTCAAGAGACCCAGTACTTC. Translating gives CASSQDRGFQETQYF.

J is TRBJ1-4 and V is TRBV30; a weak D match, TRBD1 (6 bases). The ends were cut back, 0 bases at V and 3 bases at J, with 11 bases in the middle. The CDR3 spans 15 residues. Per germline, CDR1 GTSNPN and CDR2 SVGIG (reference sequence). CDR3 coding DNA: TGTGCCTGGAGTGTACTAGGGGGATCTAATGAAAAACTGTTTTTT. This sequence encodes CAWSVLGGSNEKLFF.

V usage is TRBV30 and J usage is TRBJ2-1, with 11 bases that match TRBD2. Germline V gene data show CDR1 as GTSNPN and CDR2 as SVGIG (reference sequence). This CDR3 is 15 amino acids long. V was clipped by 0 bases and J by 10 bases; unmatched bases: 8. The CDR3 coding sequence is TGTGCCTGGAGTGTACGACTAGCGGGAATCTACGAGCAGTTCTTC. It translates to CAWSVRLAGIYEQFF.

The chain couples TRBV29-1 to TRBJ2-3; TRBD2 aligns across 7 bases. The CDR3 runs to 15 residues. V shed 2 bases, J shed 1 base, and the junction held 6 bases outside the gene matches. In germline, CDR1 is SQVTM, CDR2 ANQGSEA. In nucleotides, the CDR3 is TGCAGCGTTGAACCCGCAGGGAGGGGCACAGATACGCAGTATTTT. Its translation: CSVEPAGRGTDTQYF.

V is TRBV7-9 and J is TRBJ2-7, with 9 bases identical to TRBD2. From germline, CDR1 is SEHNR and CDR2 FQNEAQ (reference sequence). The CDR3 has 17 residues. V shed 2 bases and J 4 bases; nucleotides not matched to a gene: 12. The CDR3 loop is CASSLKSSAGGPYEQYF. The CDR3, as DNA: TGTGCCAGCAGCTTAAAGTCCAGCGCGGGAGGGCCTTACGAGCAGTACTTC.

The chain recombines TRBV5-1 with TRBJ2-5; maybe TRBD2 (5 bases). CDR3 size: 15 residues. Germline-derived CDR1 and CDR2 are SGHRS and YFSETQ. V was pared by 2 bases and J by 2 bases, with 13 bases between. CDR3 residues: CASSLARGIQETQYF. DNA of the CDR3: TGCGCCAGCAGCTTAGCCCGGGGAATACAAGAGACCCAGTACTTC.

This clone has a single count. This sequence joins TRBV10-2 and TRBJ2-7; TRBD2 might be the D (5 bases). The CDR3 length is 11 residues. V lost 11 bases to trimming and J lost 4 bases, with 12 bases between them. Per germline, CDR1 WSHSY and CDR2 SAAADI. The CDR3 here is CAGRGRYEQYF. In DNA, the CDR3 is TGCGCCGGGAGAGGTAGGTACGAGCAGTACTTC.

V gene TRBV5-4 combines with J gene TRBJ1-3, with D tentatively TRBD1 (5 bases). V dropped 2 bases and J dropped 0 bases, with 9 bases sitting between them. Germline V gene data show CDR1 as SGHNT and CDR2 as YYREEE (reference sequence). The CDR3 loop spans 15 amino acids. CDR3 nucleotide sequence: TGTGCCAGCAGCTTTCGGGGCAACTCTGGAAACACCATATATTTT. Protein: CASSFRGNSGNTIYF.

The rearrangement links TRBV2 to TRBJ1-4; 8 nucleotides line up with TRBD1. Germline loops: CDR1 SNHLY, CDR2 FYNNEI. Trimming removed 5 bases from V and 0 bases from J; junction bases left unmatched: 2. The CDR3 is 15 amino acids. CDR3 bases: TGTGCCAGCAGTCCGGGACAGGCAACTAATGAAAAACTGTTTTTT. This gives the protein CASSPGQATNEKLFF.

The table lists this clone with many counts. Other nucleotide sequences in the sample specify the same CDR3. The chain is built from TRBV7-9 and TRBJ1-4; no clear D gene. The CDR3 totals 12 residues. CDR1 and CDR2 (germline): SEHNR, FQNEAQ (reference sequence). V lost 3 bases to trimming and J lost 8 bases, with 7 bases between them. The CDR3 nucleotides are TGTGCCAGCAGCTTCGCAGGAGAAAAACTGTTTTTT. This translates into CASSFAGEKLFF.

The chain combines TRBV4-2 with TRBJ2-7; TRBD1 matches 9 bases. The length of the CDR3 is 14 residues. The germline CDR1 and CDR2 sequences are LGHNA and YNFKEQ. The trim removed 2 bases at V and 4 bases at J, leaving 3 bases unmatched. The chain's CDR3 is CASSQLGQGYEQYF. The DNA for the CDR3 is TGTGCCAGCAGCCAATTGGGACAGGGTTACGAGCAGTACTTC.

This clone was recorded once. The DNA for the CDR3 is TGTGCCAGCAGCTTAGAACTAGCCTACGAGCAGTACTTC. Its translation: CASSLELAYEQYF. The rearrangement uses TRBV7-2 and TRBJ2-7; D perhaps matches TRBD2 (5 bases). The CDR3 sequence is 13 residues long. Trimming cost V 1 base and J 2 bases, with 6 bases left between them. CDR1 SGHTA and CDR2 FQGNSA come from the germline V gene.

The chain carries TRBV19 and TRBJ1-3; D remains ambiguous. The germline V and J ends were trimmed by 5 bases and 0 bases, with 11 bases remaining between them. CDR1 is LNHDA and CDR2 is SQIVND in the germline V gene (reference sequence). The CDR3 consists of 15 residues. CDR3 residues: CASSPRVVSGNTIYF. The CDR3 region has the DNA TGTGCCAGTAGTCCTCGGGTTGTCTCTGGAAACACCATATATTTT. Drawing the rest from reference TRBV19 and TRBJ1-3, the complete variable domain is DGGITQSPKYLFRKEGQNVTLSCEQNLNHDAMYWYRQDPGQGLRLIYYSQIVNDFQKGDIAEGYSVSREKKESFPLTVTSAQKNPTAFYLCASSPRVVSGNTIYFGEGSWLTVV.